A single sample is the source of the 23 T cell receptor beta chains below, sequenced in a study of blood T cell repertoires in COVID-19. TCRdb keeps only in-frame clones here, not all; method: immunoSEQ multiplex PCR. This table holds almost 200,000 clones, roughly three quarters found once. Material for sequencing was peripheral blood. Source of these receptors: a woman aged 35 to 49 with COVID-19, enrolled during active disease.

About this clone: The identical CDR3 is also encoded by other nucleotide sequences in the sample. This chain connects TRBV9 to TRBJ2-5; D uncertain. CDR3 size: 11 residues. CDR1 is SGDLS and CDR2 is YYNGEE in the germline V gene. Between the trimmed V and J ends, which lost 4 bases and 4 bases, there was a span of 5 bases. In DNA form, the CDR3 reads TGTGCCAGCAGCCGAGGAGAGACCCAGTACTTC. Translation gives CASSRGETQYF.

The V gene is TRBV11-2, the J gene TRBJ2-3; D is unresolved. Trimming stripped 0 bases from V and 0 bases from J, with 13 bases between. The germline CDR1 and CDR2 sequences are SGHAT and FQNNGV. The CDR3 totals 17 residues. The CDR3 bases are TGTGCCAGCAGCTTAGATACGTGGGCGTCTAGCACAGATACGCAGTATTTT. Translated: CASSLDTWASSTDTQYF. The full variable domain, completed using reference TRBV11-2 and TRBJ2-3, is EAGVAQSPRYKIIEKRQSVAFWCNPISGHATLYWYQQILGQGPKLLIQFQNNGVVDDSQLPKDRFSAERLKGVDSTLKIQPAKLEDSAVYLCASSLDTWASSTDTQYFGPGTRLTVL.

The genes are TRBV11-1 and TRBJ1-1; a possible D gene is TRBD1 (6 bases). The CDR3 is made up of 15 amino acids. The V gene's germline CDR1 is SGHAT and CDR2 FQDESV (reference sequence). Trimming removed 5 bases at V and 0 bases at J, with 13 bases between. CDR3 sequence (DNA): TGTGCCAGCAGCCCCCCCGGACAGATGAACACTGAAGCTTTCTTT. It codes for CASSPPGQMNTEAFF.

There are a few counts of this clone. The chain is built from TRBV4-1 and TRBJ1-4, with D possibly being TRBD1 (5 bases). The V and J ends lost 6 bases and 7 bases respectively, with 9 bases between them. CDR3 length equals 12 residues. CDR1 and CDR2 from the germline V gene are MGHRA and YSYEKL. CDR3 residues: CASRPTGEKLFF. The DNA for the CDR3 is TGCGCCAGCAGACCTACAGGTGAAAAACTGTTTTTT.

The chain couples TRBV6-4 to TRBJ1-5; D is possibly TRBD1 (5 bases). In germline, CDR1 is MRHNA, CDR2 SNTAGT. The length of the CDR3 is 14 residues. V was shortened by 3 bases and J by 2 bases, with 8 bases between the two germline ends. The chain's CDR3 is CASSEGGGNQPQHF. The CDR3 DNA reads TGTGCCAGCAGTGAGGGAGGGGGCAATCAGCCCCAGCATTTT.

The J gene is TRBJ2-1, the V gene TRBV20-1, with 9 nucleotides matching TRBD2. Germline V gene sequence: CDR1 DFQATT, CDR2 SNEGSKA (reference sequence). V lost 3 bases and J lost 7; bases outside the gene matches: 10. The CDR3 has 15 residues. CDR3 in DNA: TGCAGTGCTAGTAAGGCGGGAGGGCCGTCAAATGAGCAGTTCTTC. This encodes CSASKAGGPSNEQFF.

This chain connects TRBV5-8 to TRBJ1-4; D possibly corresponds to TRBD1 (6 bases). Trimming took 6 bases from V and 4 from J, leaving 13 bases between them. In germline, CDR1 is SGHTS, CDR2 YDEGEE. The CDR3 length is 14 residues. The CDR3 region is CASTLTGLNEKLFF. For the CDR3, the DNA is TGTGCCAGCACCCTGACAGGACTTAATGAAAAACTGTTTTTT.

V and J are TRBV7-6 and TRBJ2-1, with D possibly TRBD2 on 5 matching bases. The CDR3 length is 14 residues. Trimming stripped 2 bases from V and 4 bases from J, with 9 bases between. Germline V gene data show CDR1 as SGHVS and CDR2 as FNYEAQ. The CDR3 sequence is CASSLLAGYNEQFF. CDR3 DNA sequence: TGTGCCAGCAGCTTACTAGCTGGTTACAATGAGCAGTTCTTC.

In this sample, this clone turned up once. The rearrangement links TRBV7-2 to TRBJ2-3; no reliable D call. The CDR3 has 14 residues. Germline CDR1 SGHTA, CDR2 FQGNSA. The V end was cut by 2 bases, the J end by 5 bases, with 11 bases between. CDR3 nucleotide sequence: TGTGCCAGCAGCTTAAACAGCCGGCAAGATACGCAGTATTTT. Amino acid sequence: CASSLNSRQDTQYF.

CDR3 amino acids: CASSLGRGRQTDTQYF. The CDR3 coding sequence is TGTGCCAGCAGCTTAGGCCGCGGGAGACAAACAGATACGCAGTATTTT. The V and J genes are TRBV7-8 and TRBJ2-3; 7 bases match TRBD2. Per germline, CDR1 SGHVS and CDR2 FQNEAQ. The V segment lost 1 base and the J segment 3 bases; nucleotides outside the gene matches: 7. The CDR3 totals 16 residues.

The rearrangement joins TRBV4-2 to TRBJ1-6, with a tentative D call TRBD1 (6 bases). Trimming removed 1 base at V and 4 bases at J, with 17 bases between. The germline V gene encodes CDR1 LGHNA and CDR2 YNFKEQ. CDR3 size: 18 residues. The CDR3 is CASSQGTGTGPYNSPLHF. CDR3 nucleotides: TGTGCCAGCAGCCAAGGTACCGGAACAGGGCCTTATAATTCACCCCTCCACTTT.

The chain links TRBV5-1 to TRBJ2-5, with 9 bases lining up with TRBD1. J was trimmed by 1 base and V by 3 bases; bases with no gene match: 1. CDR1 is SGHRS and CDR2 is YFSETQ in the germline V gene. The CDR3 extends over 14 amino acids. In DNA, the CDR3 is TGCGCCAGCAGCTGGACAGGGGTCCAAGAGACCCAGTACTTC. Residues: CASSWTGVQETQYF.

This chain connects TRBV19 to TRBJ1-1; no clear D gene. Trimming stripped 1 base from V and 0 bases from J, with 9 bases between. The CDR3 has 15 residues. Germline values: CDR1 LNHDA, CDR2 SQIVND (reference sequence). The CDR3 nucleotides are TGTGCCAGTAGTATAGGTTGGCGGATGAACACTGAAGCTTTCTTT. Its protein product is CASSIGWRMNTEAFF.

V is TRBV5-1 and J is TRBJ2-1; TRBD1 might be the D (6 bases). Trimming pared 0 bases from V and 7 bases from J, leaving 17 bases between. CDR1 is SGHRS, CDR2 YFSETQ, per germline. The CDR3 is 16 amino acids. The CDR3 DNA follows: TGCGCCAGCAGCTTGGAAGGAACGCAGGGGTGGAATGAGCAGTTCTTC. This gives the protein CASSLEGTQGWNEQFF.

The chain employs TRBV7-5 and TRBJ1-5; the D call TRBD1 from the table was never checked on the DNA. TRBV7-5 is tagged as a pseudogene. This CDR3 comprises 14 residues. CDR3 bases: TGTGTCAGAAGCCCCCAGGGTTTCAATCAGCCCCAGCATTTT. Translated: CVRSPQGFNQPQHF.

The CDR3 here is CASSWDRELTFLFF. CDR3 coding DNA: TGTGCCAGCAGCTGGGACAGGGAACTTACCTTCCTGTTTTTT. This chain uses TRBV5-8 with TRBJ1-4, with 9 bases lining up with TRBD1. V was clipped by 3 bases and J by 14 bases; unmatched bases: 11. Per the germline V gene, CDR1 is SGHTS and CDR2 is YDEGEE. The CDR3 covers 14 residues.

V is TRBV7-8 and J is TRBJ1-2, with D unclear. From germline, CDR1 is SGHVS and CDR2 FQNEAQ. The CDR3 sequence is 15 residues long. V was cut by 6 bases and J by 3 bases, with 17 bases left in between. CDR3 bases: TGTGCCAGCAGTCGCAGCGCCAGCGGAGACTATGGCTACACCTTC. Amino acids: CASSRSASGDYGYTF.

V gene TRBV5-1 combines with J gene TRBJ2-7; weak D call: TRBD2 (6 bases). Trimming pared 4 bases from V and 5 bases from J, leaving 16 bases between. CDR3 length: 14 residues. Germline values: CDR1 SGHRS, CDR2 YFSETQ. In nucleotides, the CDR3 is TGCGCCAGCAGCCCCCTCGTAGCGGAGGACGAGCAGTACTTC. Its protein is CASSPLVAEDEQYF.

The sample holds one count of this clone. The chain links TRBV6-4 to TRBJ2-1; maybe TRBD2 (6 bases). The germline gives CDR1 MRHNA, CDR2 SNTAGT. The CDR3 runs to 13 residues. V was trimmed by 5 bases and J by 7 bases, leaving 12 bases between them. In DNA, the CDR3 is TGTGCCAGCAGTCTCACTAGCAGGAATGAGCAGTTCTTC. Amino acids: CASSLTSRNEQFF.

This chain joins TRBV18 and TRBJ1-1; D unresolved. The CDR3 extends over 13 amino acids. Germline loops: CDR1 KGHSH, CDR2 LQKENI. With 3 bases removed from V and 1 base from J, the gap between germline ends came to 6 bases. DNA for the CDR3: TGTGCCAGCTCACCCACGGGGAACACTGAAGCTTTCTTT. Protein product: CASSPTGNTEAFF.

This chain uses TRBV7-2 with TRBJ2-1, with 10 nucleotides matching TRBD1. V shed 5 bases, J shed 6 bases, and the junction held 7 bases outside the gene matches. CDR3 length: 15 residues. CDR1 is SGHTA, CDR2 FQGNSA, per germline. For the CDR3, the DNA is TGTGCCAGCAGCCTTGGGACAGGGGCCCTCAATGAGCAGTTCTTC. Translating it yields CASSLGTGALNEQFF.

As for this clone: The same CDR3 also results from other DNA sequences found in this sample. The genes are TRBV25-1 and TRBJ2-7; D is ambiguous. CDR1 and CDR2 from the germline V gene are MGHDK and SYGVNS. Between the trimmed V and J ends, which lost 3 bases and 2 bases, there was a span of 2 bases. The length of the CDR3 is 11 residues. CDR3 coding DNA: TGTGCCAGCAGTGACACCTACGAGCAGTACTTC. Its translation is CASSDTYEQYF.

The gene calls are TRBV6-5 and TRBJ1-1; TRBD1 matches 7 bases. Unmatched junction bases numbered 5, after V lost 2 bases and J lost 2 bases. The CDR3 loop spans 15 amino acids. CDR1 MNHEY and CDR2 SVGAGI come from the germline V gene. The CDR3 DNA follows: TGTGCCAGCAGTTACCAGGACAGGCCCAACACTGAAGCTTTCTTT. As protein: CASSYQDRPNTEAFF.